This T cell receptor (beta chain) was identified during a study of T cells in Graves' hyperthyroidism and ophthalmopathy. TCR beta CDR3 regions were amplified from RNA. The primer set for the first-round RT-PCR of the TCR CDR3 was HTBI. TCRdb analysed the multiplex PCR reads with MiXCR anew, one entry per CDR3 protein. Here the sample spans 410,000 or so distinct CDR3 sequences, roughly 14% being singletons. The authors took PBMCs from 7.5 to 10 ml fresh peripheral blood. The V end was cut by 1 base, the J end by 3 bases, with 14 bases between. This CDR3 has 16 amino acids. The germline V gene has CDR1 SEHNR and CDR2 FQNEAQ (reference sequence). With respect to this clonotype: The target antigen is unknown.

Study outcomes and limitations: The model forecast ophthalmopathy, anticipating it by a median about six months before onset. A model of 13 V-J features distinguished ophthalmopathy from stable hyperthyroidism. Researchers found most expanded thyroid clonotypes above 0.001 in blood as well.

This TCR derives from a young man with Graves' ophthalmopathy. The chain carries TRBV7-9 and TRBJ2-3, with D perhaps assigned TRBD1 or TRBD2 (5 bases each). Sequenced material: blood. This chain's CDR3 is CASSLEQGWGTDTQYF. The CDR3 DNA sequence: TGTGCCAGCAGCTTAGAGCAGGGTTGGGGGACAGATACGCAGTATTTT. Drawing the rest from reference TRBV7-9 and TRBJ2-3, the complete variable domain is DTGVSQNPRHKITKRGQNVTFRCDPISEHNRLYWYRQTLGQGPEFLTYFQNEAQLEKSRLLSDRFSAERPKGSFSTLEIQRTEQGDSAMYLCASSLEQGWGTDTQYFGPGTRLTVL.